The rows below give T cell receptor beta chains drawn from one sample of a study of glioma-infiltrating T cells after dendritic cell vaccination. TCRdb keeps only in-frame clones here, not all; method: immunoSEQ multiplex PCR. The data show roughly 90,000 clones, with more than 75% seen just once and roughly 14% held by the top ten. Specimen: blood, collected before dendritic cell vaccination. These receptors were obtained from a human donor with glioblastoma. Each CDR3 is given with its conserved first and last residue. A D gene is named only where the DNA matches it firmly. The size field is filled for only some rows; it gives once, few, many or a size class.

J,D,length,V,size,CDR3,DNA
TRBJ2-3,TRBD2,15,TRBV2,-,CASKATSGSTDTQYF,TGTGCCAGCAAGGCGACTAGCGGGAGCACAGATACGCAGTATTTT
TRBJ2-1,TRBD1,14,TRBV7-9,-,CASSKGQGGNEQFF,TGTGCCAGCAGCAAAGGACAGGGTGGCAATGAGCAGTTCTTC
TRBJ2-2,-,16,TRBV13,-,CASSLRRTANTGELFF,TGTGCCAGCAGCTTACGGAGGACAGCGAACACCGGGGAGCTGTTTTTT
TRBJ2-7,TRBD1,15,TRBV7-9,-,CASSRVGTGRHEQYF,TGTGCCAGCAGCAGGGTGGGGACAGGGCGCCACGAGCAGTACTTC
TRBJ1-5,TRBD1,14,TRBV7-3,-,CASSMTDRGQPQHF,TGTGCCAGCAGCATGACCGACAGGGGTCAGCCCCAGCATTTT
TRBJ2-7,TRBD2,16,TRBV27,-,CASSFEGTSGSYEQYF,TGTGCCAGCAGTTTTGAGGGGACTAGCGGGAGCTACGAGCAGTACTTC
TRBJ2-7,-,13,TRBV19,-,CASSIRTNYEQYF,TGTGCCAGTAGTATAAGGACTAACTACGAGCAGTACTTC
TRBJ1-2,TRBD1,13,TRBV2,-,CASSERQGGGYTF,TGTGCCAGCAGTGAAAGACAGGGAGGAGGCTACACCTTC
TRBJ2-3,-,13,TRBV4-3,-,CASSPGPTDTQYF,TGCGCCAGCAGTCCTGGGCCCACAGATACGCAGTATTTT
TRBJ2-3,TRBD2,14,TRBV6-5,-,CASSRGRDTDTQYF,TGTGCCAGCAGCCGCGGGAGAGACACAGATACGCAGTATTTT
TRBJ2-7,TRBD2,15,TRBV2,-,CASSGGTSASYEQYF,TGTGCCAGCAGCGGGGGGACTAGCGCATCCTACGAGCAGTACTTC
TRBJ1-4,TRBD1,14,TRBV2,many,CASSVDRGNEKLFF,TGTGCCAGCAGTGTGGACAGGGGGAATGAAAAACTGTTTTTT
TRBJ2-3,TRBD2,15,TRBV12-5,-,CASGRTSGNTDTQYF,TGTGCTAGTGGGCGGACTAGCGGGAACACAGATACGCAGTATTTT
TRBJ2-7,TRBD1,15,TRBV5-1,-,CASSLAGTEGYEQYF,TGCGCCAGCAGCTTGGCCGGGACAGAGGGATACGAGCAGTACTTC
TRBJ2-3,TRBD2,16,TRBV7-9,-,CASSMGLAGSTDTQYF,TGTGCCAGCAGCATGGGACTAGCGGGGAGCACAGATACGCAGTATTTT
TRBJ1-1,-,14,TRBV7-2,once,CASSLALTDTEAFF,TGTGCCAGCAGCTTAGCTTTAACGGACACTGAAGCTTTCTTT
TRBJ2-7,-,15,TRBV25-1,-,CASTASGRGSYEQYF,TGTGCCAGCACCGCCTCTGGGCGGGGATCCTACGAGCAGTACTTC
TRBJ1-5,-,13,TRBV30,-,CAWRKGRNQPQHF,TGTGCCTGGAGAAAGGGGAGGAACCAGCCCCAGCATTTT
TRBJ2-1,TRBD2,16,TRBV27,-,CASTSASGSSYNEQFF,TGTGCCAGCACCTCCGCTAGCGGGAGCTCCTACAATGAGCAGTTCTTC
TRBJ1-2,-,12,TRBV10-3,-,CAVDQGTHGYTF,TGTGCCGTCGACCAAGGGACTCATGGCTACACCTTC
TRBJ1-2,TRBD1,13,TRBV5-8,-,CASSAGQGWGYTF,TGTGCCAGCAGCGCCGGACAGGGTTGGGGCTACACCTTC
TRBJ2-4,-,20,TRBV14,-,CASSQDSCGKGLIAKNIQYF,TGTGCCAGCAGCCAAGATTCATGTGGAAAGGGACTGATAGCCAAAAACATTCAGTACTTC
TRBJ2-5,-,14,TRBV19,once,CASSIGQIQETQYF,TGTGCCAGTAGTATTGGACAGATCCAAGAGACCCAGTACTTC
TRBJ1-3,-,14,TRBV5-1,-,CASSQTQQGNTIYF,TGCGCCAGCAGCCAGACGCAACAGGGAAACACCATATATTTT
TRBJ2-1,TRBD2,20,TRBV5-1,-,CASSLAGTSGRAFGYNEQFF,TGCGCCAGCAGCTTGGCCGGGACTAGCGGGAGGGCCTTTGGCTACAATGAGCAGTTCTTC
TRBJ2-3,TRBD2,17,TRBV29-1,-,CSVTRLAGGPRADTQYF,TGCAGCGTTACCCGACTAGCGGGAGGGCCAAGGGCAGATACGCAGTATTTT
TRBJ2-5,-,14,TRBV7-8,few,CASSLDSLGETQYF,TGTGCCAGCAGCTTAGACAGCCTGGGAGAGACCCAGTACTTC
TRBJ2-5,-,16,TRBV2,-,CASRERGGWIQETQYF,TGTGCCAGCAGGGAGAGAGGGGGATGGATACAAGAGACCCAGTACTTC
TRBJ1-4,-,14,TRBV7-2,-,CASSLRVRGEKLFF,TGTGCCAGCAGCTTACGGGTCCGGGGTGAAAAACTGTTTTTT
TRBJ1-1,-,15,TRBV19,few,CASSIQGRLNTEAFF,TGTGCCAGTAGTATACAGGGGCGGTTGAACACTGAAGCTTTCTTT
TRBJ2-7,TRBD2,16,TRBV4-1,-,CASSQPTSGSSYEQYF,TGCGCCAGCAGCCAACCGACTAGCGGGAGCTCCTACGAGCAGTACTTC
TRBJ2-3,TRBD2,16,TRBV29-1,-,CSVSSGRAGFEDTQYF,TGCAGCGTCTCTAGCGGGAGGGCCGGGTTTGAAGATACGCAGTATTTT
TRBJ1-1,-,14,TRBV5-6,once,CASSLDSMNTEAFF,TGTGCCAGCAGCTTGGACAGCATGAACACTGAAGCTTTCTTT
TRBJ1-1,-,17,TRBV15,once,CATSRGARLGGGTEAFF,TGTGCCACCAGCAGAGGGGCCAGACTGGGAGGAGGCACTGAAGCTTTCTTT